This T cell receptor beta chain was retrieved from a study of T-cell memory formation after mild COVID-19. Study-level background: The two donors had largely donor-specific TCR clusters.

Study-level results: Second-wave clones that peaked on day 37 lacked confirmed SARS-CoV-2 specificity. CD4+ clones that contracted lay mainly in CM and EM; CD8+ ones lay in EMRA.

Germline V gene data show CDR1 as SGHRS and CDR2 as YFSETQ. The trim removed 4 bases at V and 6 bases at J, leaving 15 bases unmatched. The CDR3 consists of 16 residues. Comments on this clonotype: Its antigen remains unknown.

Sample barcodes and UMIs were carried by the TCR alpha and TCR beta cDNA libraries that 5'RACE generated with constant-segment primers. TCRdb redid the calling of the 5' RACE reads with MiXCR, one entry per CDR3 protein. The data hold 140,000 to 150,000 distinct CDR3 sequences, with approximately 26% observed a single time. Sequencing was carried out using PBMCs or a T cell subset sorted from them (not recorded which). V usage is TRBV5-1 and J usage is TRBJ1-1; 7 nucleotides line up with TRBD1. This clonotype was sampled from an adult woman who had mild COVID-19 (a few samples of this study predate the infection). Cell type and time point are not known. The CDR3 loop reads CASSARDRSRTSEAFF. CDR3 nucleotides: TGCGCCAGCAGCGCCCGGGACAGATCGCGTACTTCTGAAGCTTTCTTT.